Listed here are 11 T cell receptor beta chains from one sample, sequenced in a study of OX40 agonist ivuxolimab in advanced cancers. Data came from immunoSEQ multiplex PCR; TCRdb stores just in-frame clones and leaves some out. The profile shows around 60,000 clones, about 85% of them singletons. The sample here was CD4+ or CD8+ T cells sorted from blood, taken in a trial of the OX40 agonist ivuxolimab. These TCRs come from an adult with an advanced solid tumor such as melanoma, head and neck, liver or kidney cancer.

This chain connects TRBV11-2 to TRBJ1-6; tentatively, D is TRBD1 (5 bases). The germline V gene has CDR1 SGHAT and CDR2 FQNNGV. Trimming cost V 5 bases and J 9 bases, with 17 bases left between them. CDR3 length: 15 amino acids. DNA of the CDR3: TGTGCCAGCAGCCAAAATTCGGGGGAAAGTTCACCCCTCCACTTT. This encodes CASSQNSGESSPLHF.

This chain uses TRBV6-6 with TRBJ2-5; D is unclear. V lost 6 bases and J lost 3, with 5 bases in between. The CDR3 covers 11 residues. Germline CDR1 MNHNY, CDR2 SVGAGI (reference sequence). CDR3 residues: CASRRKETQYF. The CDR3 DNA reads as TGTGCCAGCAGAAGGAAAGAGACCCAGTACTTC.

In its sample, this clone was seen once. The chain couples TRBV4-1 to TRBJ2-1, with 8 bases fitting TRBD2. V lost 0 bases to trimming and J lost 10 bases; unmatched junction nucleotides: 8. Germline V gene lookup returns CDR1 MGHRA and CDR2 YSYEKL. This CDR3 contains 15 residues. The CDR3 bases are TGCGCCAGCAGCCAAGAAGGACTAGCTGTCCCCGAGCAGTTCTTC. Protein: CASSQEGLAVPEQFF.

The CDR3 bases are TGCGCCAGCGGCCCGACCGGGACAGAAGAGACCCAGTACTTC. It yields the protein CASGPTGTEETQYF. The chain has TRBV5-1 and TRBJ2-5; 7 bases fit TRBD1. The CDR3 is 14 residues long. From germline, CDR1 is SGHRS and CDR2 YFSETQ. The junction had 9 bases not matched to a gene; V was cut back by 7 bases and J by 3 bases.

The chain has TRBV5-1 and TRBJ2-3, with 9 bases lining up with TRBD1. This CDR3 is 14 amino acids long. V lost 2 bases, J lost 4 bases, and 2 bases stayed unmatched. Germline CDR1 reads SGHRS; CDR2 reads YFSETQ. CDR3 in DNA: TGCGCCAGCAGCTTTGGACAGGGGCCAGATACGCAGTATTTT. Its protein product is CASSFGQGPDTQYF. The variable domain in full, completed from reference TRBV5-1 and TRBJ2-3, reads KAGVTQTPRYLIKTRGQQVTLSCSPISGHRSVSWYQQTPGQGLQFLFEYFSETQRNKGNFPGRFSGRQFSNSRSEMNVSTLELGDSALYLCASSFGQGPDTQYFGPGTRLTVL.

V is TRBV5-4 and J is TRBJ2-1; either TRBD1 or TRBD2 may fit D (5 bases each). V lost 2 bases, J lost 9 bases, and 6 bases lay in between. The CDR3 runs to 11 residues. Germline V gives CDR1 SGHNT, CDR2 YYREEE (reference sequence). CDR3: CASSFGTEQFF. The CDR3 region has the DNA TGTGCCAGCAGCTTTGGGACTGAGCAGTTCTTC. The whole variable domain, filled in from reference TRBV5-4 and TRBJ2-1, reads ETGVTQSPTHLIKTRGQQVTLRCSSQSGHNTVSWYQQALGQGPQFIFQYYREEENGRGNFPPRFSGLQFPNYSSELNVNALELDDSALYLCASSFGTEQFFGPGTRLTVL.

This clone was detected only a few times. This chain uses TRBV7-9 with TRBJ2-7; D gene unclear. Germline assignment: CDR1 SEHNR and CDR2 FQNEAQ (reference sequence). The CDR3 sequence is 13 residues long. V was shortened by 3 bases and J by 0 bases, with 6 bases between the two germline ends. CDR3 in amino acids: CASSFGPSYEQYF. The CDR3 DNA follows: TGTGCCAGCAGCTTCGGACCCTCCTACGAGCAGTACTTC.

This rearrangement joins TRBV2 to TRBJ2-5; D uncertain. The CDR3 contains 11 residues. Per the germline V gene, CDR1 is SNHLY and CDR2 is FYNNEI. V lost 8 bases and J 4 bases, leaving 8 bases between the germline ends. The CDR3 spells CASLGVETQYF. DNA for the CDR3: TGTGCCAGCCTTGGGGTAGAGACCCAGTACTTC.

In this sample, this clone turned up once. The rearrangement uses TRBV7-2 and TRBJ2-7, with TRBD2 as a possible D gene (6 bases). The CDR3 length is 14 residues. The V end lost 1 base, the J end lost 5 bases, and 12 bases lay between the germline ends. The germline gives CDR1 SGHTA, CDR2 FQGNSA. CDR3 sequence: CASSLVGSNDEQYF. DNA for the CDR3: TGTGCCAGCAGCTTAGTCGGGAGTAACGACGAGCAGTACTTC.

CDR3 sequence reads: CASSERGDSPYEQYF. CDR3 DNA: TGTGCCAGCAGTGAAAGGGGGGACAGTCCCTACGAGCAGTACTTC. The chain links TRBV2 to TRBJ2-7, with D perhaps TRBD1 (7 bases). CDR3 size: 15 residues. Germline V gene lookup returns CDR1 SNHLY and CDR2 FYNNEI. V lost 2 bases and J lost 2, with 13 bases in between.

Note on this clone: The identical CDR3 is also encoded by other nucleotide sequences in the sample. The rearrangement uses TRBV5-1 and TRBJ2-2, with TRBD1 matching 11 bases. Per germline, CDR1 SGHRS and CDR2 YFSETQ. The CDR3 loop spans 16 amino acids. After removal of 4 bases from V and 5 bases from J, the junction contained 7 bases not matched to a gene. As DNA, the CDR3 is TGCGCCAGCAGCCTGGGGACAGGGGGTCGGACCGGGGAGCTGTTTTTT. Translating it yields CASSLGTGGRTGELFF.